The clone carrying this T cell receptor (beta chain) was seen once. Per the original methods: Reference gene primer amplification yielded estimated nucleated cell counts. Sequencing was performed with immunoSEQ multiplex PCR; in TCRdb, only in-frame clones are kept and a portion is missing. V and J calls and clone size are those listed in that table; D and trimming were worked out from the DNA. Found here are some 410,000 clones, 85% to 90% of them singletons; the top ten hold about 0.89%. This entry comes from a study of blood T cell repertoires in COVID-19. Study-level background: PBMCs, B-cell-depleted T cells, or T cells were the source of the cDNA or gDNA that made up the material.

Participants were aged 18 to 89 years, lived in roughly 25 US areas, and enrolled virtually. Researchers sorted participants into cohorts using their self-reported clinical history. V was clipped by 3 bases and J by 0 bases; unmatched bases: 2. Germline V gene lookup returns CDR1 KGHDR and CDR2 SFDVKD. The CDR3 spans 16 residues. The V and J genes are TRBV24-1 and TRBJ2-5; 11 bases are shared with TRBD1. What was sequenced was PBMCs or T cells enriched from blood (not recorded which). This clonotype was sampled from a woman aged 25-40 years with acute COVID-19. The DNA for the CDR3 is TGTGCCACCAGTGATAGGGACAGGGGGTACCAAGAGACCCAGTACTTC. It is translated as CATSDRDRGYQETQYF.